One sample yielded the 24 T cell receptor beta chains listed below, sequenced in a study of a mutant IDH1 vaccine in newly diagnosed glioma. Their antigen targets remain unknown. As for time point: week 5, during vaccination. In every dose of vaccine, 300 ug of mutant IDH1 20-mer peptide was given alongside topical imiquimod. Generated by immunoSEQ multiplex PCR, the TCRdb table keeps only in-frame clones and is missing some. The table has fewer than 40,000 clones, roughly 74% seen once; the top ten hold over 4.5%. This material consisted of PBMCs, taken from a glioma patient whose treatment included an IDH1 peptide vaccine. The origin of the receptors is a man aged 35-49 years with glioma.

J is TRBJ1-2 and V is TRBV7-8; D gene uncertain. CDR1 SGHVS and CDR2 FQNEAQ come from the germline V gene. CDR3 length equals 13 residues. V was trimmed by 8 bases and J by 7 bases, leaving 17 bases between them. The DNA of the CDR3 is TGTGCCAGCCACTCGGGAGGAGCTGGTGGCTACACCTTC. Amino acid sequence: CASHSGGAGGYTF.

The chain has TRBV15 and TRBJ1-1; D remains ambiguous. This CDR3 has 13 amino acids. V was clipped by 1 base and J by 3 bases, with 6 bases between them. Germline V gene data show CDR1 as LNHNV and CDR2 as YYDKDF (reference sequence). CDR3 DNA: TGTGCCACCAGCAGAGTAAGGGACACTGAAGCTTTCTTT. Protein product: CATSRVRDTEAFF.

The CDR3 spells CASSQDLGRLRKEKLFF. CDR3 nucleotides: TGTGCCAGCAGCCAAGATCTAGGGAGGCTCCGGAAAGAAAAACTGTTTTTT. This chain joins TRBV14 and TRBJ1-4; no definite D call. V was cut by 0 bases and J by 8 bases, with 19 bases left in between. The CDR3 totals 17 residues. The germline V gene encodes CDR1 SGHDN and CDR2 FVKESK.

The gene calls are TRBV7-9 and TRBJ2-2; D is unresolved. V lost 2 bases and J lost 1, with 8 bases in between. Germline V lookup: CDR1 SEHNR, CDR2 FQNEAQ (reference sequence). The CDR3 has 15 amino acids. The CDR3 DNA reads as TGTGCCAGCAGCTTATTTCACAAGAACACCGGGGAGCTGTTTTTT. This sequence encodes CASSLFHKNTGELFF.

The chain couples TRBV25-1 to TRBJ2-1; 7 bases map to TRBD2. Germline lookup yields CDR1 MGHDK and CDR2 SYGVNS. There are 13 residues in the CDR3. After removal of 3 bases from V and 9 bases from J, the junction contained 5 bases not matched to a gene. CDR3 in DNA: TGTGCCAGCAGTGACCCGGGACTACCTGAGCAGTTCTTC. Its translation: CASSDPGLPEQFF. Full variable domain (remainder filled in from reference TRBV25-1 and TRBJ2-1): EADIYQTPRYLVIGTGKKITLECSQTMGHDKMYWYQQDPGMELHLIHYSYGVNSTEKGDLSSESTVSRIRTEHFPLTLESARPSHTSQYLCASSDPGLPEQFFGPGTRLTVL.

V gene TRBV27 combines with J gene TRBJ2-7, with 11 bases identical to TRBD1. The CDR3 contains 17 residues. The V segment lost 6 bases and the J segment 3 bases; nucleotides outside the gene matches: 13. Per germline, CDR1 MNHEY and CDR2 SMNVEV (reference sequence). As DNA, the CDR3 is TGTGCCAGCAGCCCCTCCCCCCGGGACAGGGGGAACTACGAGCAGTACTTC. This translates into CASSPSPRDRGNYEQYF.

The chain uses TRBV6-5 and TRBJ1-2; 10 bases fit TRBD1. Germline trimming cut 7 bases from V and 3 bases from J; bases unmatched to any gene: 2. The CDR3 runs 13 residues. Germline CDR1 reads MNHEY; CDR2 reads SVGAGI. CDR3 sequence (DNA): TGTGCCAGCACCGGACAGGGGGACTATGGCTACACCTTC. Translated: CASTGQGDYGYTF.

The J gene is TRBJ2-7, the V gene TRBV6-5; the D is unclear. Germline V gene lookup returns CDR1 MNHEY and CDR2 SVGAGI. This CDR3 region has 13 residues. Trimming removed 0 bases at V and 5 bases at J, with 8 bases between. CDR3 sequence: CASSYSYDNEQYF. CDR3 in DNA: TGTGCCAGCAGTTACTCGTACGACAACGAGCAGTACTTC.

This sequence joins TRBV5-1 and TRBJ1-6, with 8 positions matching TRBD1. This CDR3 is built from 15 residues. V shed 1 base, J shed 6 bases, and the junction held 3 bases outside the gene matches. Germline CDR1 and CDR2: SGHRS and YFSETQ. Written as DNA, the CDR3 is TGCGCCAGCAGCTTGAGGACAGGGACTAATTCACCCCTCCACTTT. As protein: CASSLRTGTNSPLHF.

This chain connects TRBV27 to TRBJ2-1; perhaps TRBD2 as D (6 bases). The CDR3 runs 14 residues. Germline CDR1 MNHEY, CDR2 SMNVEV (reference sequence). Trimming shortened V by 0 bases and J by 10 bases, and 13 bases separated the two germline ends. CDR3 sequence: CASSLSNRAGEQFF. The CDR3 DNA follows: TGTGCCAGCAGTTTATCGAATAGGGCGGGGGAGCAGTTCTTC.

The chain recombines TRBV6-1 with TRBJ1-1; 7 bases are shared with TRBD1. Germline CDR1 reads MNHNS; CDR2 reads SASEGT. Trimming took 4 bases from V and 4 from J; bases not matched to a gene: 6. This CDR3 has 14 amino acids. The chain's CDR3 is CASSAQTGTTEAFF. The CDR3 region has the DNA TGTGCCAGCAGTGCCCAGACAGGGACCACTGAAGCTTTCTTT.

This clone was observed a handful of times. V and J are TRBV7-8 and TRBJ1-2; 7 bases match TRBD1. Germline V lookup: CDR1 SGHVS, CDR2 FQNEAQ. The CDR3 is 16 residues long. J was trimmed by 2 bases and V by 4 bases; bases with no gene match: 10. The CDR3 sequence is CASSSRTGSFNYGYTF. In nucleotides, the CDR3 is TGTGCCAGCAGCTCGCGGACAGGATCATTCAACTATGGCTACACCTTC. Complete variable domain (other parts from reference TRBV7-8 and TRBJ1-2): GAGVSQSPRYKVAKRGQDVALRCDPISGHVSLFWYQQALGQGPEFLTYFQNEAQLDKSGLPSDRFFAERPEGSVSTLKIQRTQQEDSAVYLCASSSRTGSFNYGYTFGSGTRLTVV.

V gene TRBV7-2 combines with J gene TRBJ1-4; 7 nucleotides match TRBD1. Per the germline V gene, CDR1 is SGHTA and CDR2 is FQGNSA. The CDR3 runs to 15 residues. J was trimmed by 6 bases and V by 5 bases; bases with no gene match: 9. CDR3 residues: CASSARQGGYEKLFF. The CDR3 DNA reads TGTGCCAGCAGCGCCCGACAGGGAGGGTATGAAAAACTGTTTTTT.

The chain couples TRBV14 to TRBJ1-4; D ambiguous. This CDR3 comprises 13 residues. V was shortened by 6 bases and J by 4 bases, with 9 bases between the two germline ends. The germline V gene encodes CDR1 SGHDN and CDR2 FVKESK. The CDR3 region is CASSRRVNEKLFF. CDR3 in DNA: TGTGCCAGCAGTCGGAGAGTTAATGAAAAACTGTTTTTT.

This rearrangement joins TRBV18 to TRBJ2-7; D is undetermined. The ends were cut back, 2 bases at V and 1 base at J, with 9 bases in the middle. The length of the CDR3 is 14 residues. Germline CDR1 and CDR2: KGHSH and LQKENI. The CDR3 DNA follows: TGTGCCAGCTCACCAAGACATGAATCCTACGAGCAGTACTTC. It yields the protein CASSPRHESYEQYF.

The rearrangement links TRBV5-4 to TRBJ1-2, with 7 bases that match TRBD1. From germline, CDR1 is SGHNT and CDR2 YYREEE (reference sequence). V trimming: 4 bases; J trimming: 4 bases; junction bases outside the gene matches: 10. This CDR3 region has 15 residues. CDR3 DNA: TGTGCCAGCAGCCCGGACCGGGACAGTCTCTATGGCTACACCTTC. It codes for CASSPDRDSLYGYTF.

This chain connects TRBV19 to TRBJ1-3; 7 bases fit TRBD1. This CDR3 comprises 13 residues. After removal of 8 bases from V and 4 bases from J, the junction contained 5 bases not matched to a gene. Germline lookup yields CDR1 LNHDA and CDR2 SQIVND (reference sequence). The CDR3 region has the DNA TGTGCCAGTTCTCCGGGACAGGGAAACACCATATATTTT. Translating it yields CASSPGQGNTIYF.

The table lists this clone with a count of one. The rearrangement joins TRBV5-4 to TRBJ2-2; 13 bases are shared with TRBD2. J was trimmed by 2 bases and V by 4 bases; bases with no gene match: 5. CDR1 and CDR2 (germline): SGHNT, YYREEE (reference sequence). The CDR3 length is 17 residues. Here the CDR3 DNA reads TGTGCCAGCAGCATGGGGGGACTAGCGGGAAACACCGGGGAGCTGTTTTTT. Residues: CASSMGGLAGNTGELFF.

Written as DNA, the CDR3 is TGTGCCAGCAGTTCCACCGGGACGCCAAATACGCAGTATTTT. Protein: CASSSTGTPNTQYF. The rearrangement links TRBV6-5 to TRBJ2-3; either TRBD1 or TRBD2 may supply D (5 bases each). The CDR3 spans 14 residues. The V end was cut by 4 bases, the J end by 7 bases, with 15 bases between. Germline loops: CDR1 MNHEY, CDR2 SVGAGI.

This clone has a handful of counts. The chain combines TRBV18 with TRBJ1-2; D is ambiguous. The CDR3 is 11 amino acids. V was cut by 4 bases and J by 7 bases, with 7 bases left in between. Per germline, CDR1 KGHSH and CDR2 LQKENI. The CDR3 here is CASSQGSGYTF. For the CDR3, the DNA is TGTGCCAGCTCACAGGGAAGTGGCTACACCTTC.

This clone was seen once. V gene TRBV20-1 combines with J gene TRBJ1-4, with D unclear. Germline-derived CDR1 and CDR2 are DFQATT and SNEGSKA (reference sequence). The germline V and J ends were trimmed by 6 bases and 5 bases, with 7 bases remaining between them. CDR3 size: 11 residues. The DNA for the CDR3 is TGCAGTGCCTGGGAGAATGAAAAACTGTTTTTT. Protein: CSAWENEKLFF.

This clone came up once. The chain recombines TRBV5-1 with TRBJ1-2; D possibly corresponds to TRBD1 (5 bases). Trimming left V 0 bases short and J 6 bases short, with 9 bases between. Germline V gene lookup returns CDR1 SGHRS and CDR2 YFSETQ. This CDR3 has 13 residues. CDR3 DNA sequence: TGCGCCAGCAGCTTGGGGGGCAGGGATGGCTACACCTTC. Translating gives CASSLGGRDGYTF.

The genes are TRBV7-9 and TRBJ2-7, with TRBD1 matching over 7 bases. V lost 3 bases and J lost 4; bases outside the gene matches: 9. The CDR3 is 15 residues long. In germline, CDR1 is SEHNR, CDR2 FQNEAQ (reference sequence). The CDR3 reads CASSFSRGTNYEQYF. The CDR3 nucleotides read TGTGCCAGCAGCTTTTCCAGGGGGACAAATTACGAGCAGTACTTC.

The V gene is TRBV5-1, the J gene TRBJ1-1, with D perhaps matching TRBD1 (6 bases). CDR3 size: 12 residues. Germline V gene lookup returns CDR1 SGHRS and CDR2 YFSETQ. V was pared by 3 bases and J by 6 bases, with 9 bases between. CDR3 nucleotides: TGCGCCAGCAGCTCAAACAGGGCTGAAGCTTTCTTT. Residues: CASSSNRAEAFF. The whole variable domain, remainder taken from reference TRBV5-1 and TRBJ1-1, is KAGVTQTPRYLIKTRGQQVTLSCSPISGHRSVSWYQQTPGQGLQFLFEYFSETQRNKGNFPGRFSGRQFSNSRSEMNVSTLELGDSALYLCASSSNRAEAFFGQGTRLTVV.